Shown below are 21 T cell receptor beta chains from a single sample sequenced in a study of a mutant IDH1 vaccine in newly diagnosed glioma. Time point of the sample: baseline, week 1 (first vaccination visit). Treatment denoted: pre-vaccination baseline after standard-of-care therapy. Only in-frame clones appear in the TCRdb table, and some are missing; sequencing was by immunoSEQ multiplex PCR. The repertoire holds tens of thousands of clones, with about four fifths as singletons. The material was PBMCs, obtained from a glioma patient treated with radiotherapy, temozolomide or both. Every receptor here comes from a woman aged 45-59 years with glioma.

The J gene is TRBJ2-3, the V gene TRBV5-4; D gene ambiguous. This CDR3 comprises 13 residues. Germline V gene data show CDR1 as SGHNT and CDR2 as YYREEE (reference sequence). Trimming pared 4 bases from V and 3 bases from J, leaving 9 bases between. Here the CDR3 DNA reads TGTGCCAGCAGCAACGTGGATACAGATACGCAGTATTTT. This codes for CASSNVDTDTQYF.

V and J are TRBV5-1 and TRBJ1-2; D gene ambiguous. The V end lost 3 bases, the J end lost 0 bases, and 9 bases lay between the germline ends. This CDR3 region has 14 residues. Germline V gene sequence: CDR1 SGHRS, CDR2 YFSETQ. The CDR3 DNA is TGCGCCAGCAGCTGGGAGGACCCTAACTATGGCTACACCTTC. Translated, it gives CASSWEDPNYGYTF.

The CDR3 DNA reads as TGCAGCGTATCCGGGACAGGGGACACTGAAGCTTTCTTT. It encodes CSVSGTGDTEAFF. The genes are TRBV29-1 and TRBJ1-1; 10 nucleotides match TRBD1. The trim removed 6 bases at V and 3 bases at J, leaving 4 bases unmatched. The CDR3 contains 13 residues. Germline V gene sequence: CDR1 SQVTM, CDR2 ANQGSEA.

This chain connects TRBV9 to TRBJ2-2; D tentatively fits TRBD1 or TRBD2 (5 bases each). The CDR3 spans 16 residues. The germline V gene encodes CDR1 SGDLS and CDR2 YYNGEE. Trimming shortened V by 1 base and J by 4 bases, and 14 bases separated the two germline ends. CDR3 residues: CASSVRITGTTGELFF. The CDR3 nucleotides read TGTGCCAGCAGCGTACGAATCACGGGGACCACCGGGGAGCTGTTTTTT.

The CDR3 region has the DNA TGTGCCAGCAGCCCCCCCTTGTCGACTAGCTCTGGAAACACCATATATTTT. Protein: CASSPPLSTSSGNTIYF. The gene calls are TRBV7-9 and TRBJ1-3; D unresolved. Trimming cost V 5 bases and J 0 bases, with 17 bases left between them. The CDR3 totals 17 residues. CDR1 is SEHNR and CDR2 is FQNEAQ in the germline V gene (reference sequence).

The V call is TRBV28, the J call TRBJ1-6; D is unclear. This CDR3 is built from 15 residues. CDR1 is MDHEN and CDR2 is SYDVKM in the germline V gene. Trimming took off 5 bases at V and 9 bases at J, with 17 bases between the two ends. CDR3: CASSPPDRRSSPLHF. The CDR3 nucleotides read TGTGCCAGCAGTCCCCCGGACCGCCGAAGTTCACCCCTCCACTTT. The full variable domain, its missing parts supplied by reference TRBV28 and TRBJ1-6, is DVKVTQSSRYLVKRTGEKVFLECVQDMDHENMFWYRQDPGLGLRLIYFSYDVKMKEKGDIPEGYSVSREKKERFSLILESASTNQTSMYLCASSPPDRRSSPLHFGNGTRLTVT.

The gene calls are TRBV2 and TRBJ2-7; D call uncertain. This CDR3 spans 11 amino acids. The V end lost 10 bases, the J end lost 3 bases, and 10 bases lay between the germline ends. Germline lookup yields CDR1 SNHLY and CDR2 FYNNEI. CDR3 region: CATGRVYEQYF. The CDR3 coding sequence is TGTGCCACCGGCCGGGTCTACGAGCAGTACTTC.

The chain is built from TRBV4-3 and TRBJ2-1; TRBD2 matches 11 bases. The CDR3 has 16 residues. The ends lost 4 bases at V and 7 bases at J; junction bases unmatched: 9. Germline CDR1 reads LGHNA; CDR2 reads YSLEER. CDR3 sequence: CASSPSGLADSNEQFF. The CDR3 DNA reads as TGCGCCAGCAGCCCTTCGGGACTAGCGGATTCGAATGAGCAGTTCTTC.

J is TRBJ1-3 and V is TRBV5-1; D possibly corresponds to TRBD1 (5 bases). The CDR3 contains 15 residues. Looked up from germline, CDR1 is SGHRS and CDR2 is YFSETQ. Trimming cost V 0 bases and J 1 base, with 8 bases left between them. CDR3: CASSLGTLSGNTIYF. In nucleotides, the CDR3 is TGCGCCAGCAGCTTGGGGACACTATCTGGAAACACCATATATTTT.

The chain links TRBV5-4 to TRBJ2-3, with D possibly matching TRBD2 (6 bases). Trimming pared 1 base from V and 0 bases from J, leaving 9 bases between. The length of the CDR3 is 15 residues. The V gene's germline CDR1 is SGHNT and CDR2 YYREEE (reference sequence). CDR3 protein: CASSLYGGSTDTQYF. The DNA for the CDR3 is TGTGCCAGCAGCTTGTATGGGGGGAGCACAGATACGCAGTATTTT.

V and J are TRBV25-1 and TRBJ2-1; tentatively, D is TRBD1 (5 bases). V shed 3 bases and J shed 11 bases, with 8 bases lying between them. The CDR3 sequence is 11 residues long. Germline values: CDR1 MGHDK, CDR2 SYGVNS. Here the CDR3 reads CASSEGHKQFF. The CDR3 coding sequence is TGTGCCAGCAGTGAGGGGCACAAGCAGTTCTTC. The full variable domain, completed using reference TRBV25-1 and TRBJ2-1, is EADIYQTPRYLVIGTGKKITLECSQTMGHDKMYWYQQDPGMELHLIHYSYGVNSTEKGDLSSESTVSRIRTEHFPLTLESARPSHTSQYLCASSEGHKQFFGPGTRLTVL.

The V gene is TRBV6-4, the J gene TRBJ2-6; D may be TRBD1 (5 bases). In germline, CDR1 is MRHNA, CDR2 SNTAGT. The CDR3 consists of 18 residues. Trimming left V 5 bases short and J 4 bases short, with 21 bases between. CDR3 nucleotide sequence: TGTGCCAGCAGTCCGGTGGCAGGGATAGGGTCCGGGGCCAACGTCCTGACTTTC. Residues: CASSPVAGIGSGANVLTF.

The CDR3, as DNA: TGTGCCAGCAATGGGGCCCTGGCTGAAGCTTTCTTT. The encoded protein is CASNGALAEAFF. V and J are TRBV2 and TRBJ1-1; tentatively, D is TRBD1 (5 bases). V was cut by 7 bases and J by 6 bases, with 12 bases left in between. The CDR3 runs 12 residues. The germline V gene encodes CDR1 SNHLY and CDR2 FYNNEI.

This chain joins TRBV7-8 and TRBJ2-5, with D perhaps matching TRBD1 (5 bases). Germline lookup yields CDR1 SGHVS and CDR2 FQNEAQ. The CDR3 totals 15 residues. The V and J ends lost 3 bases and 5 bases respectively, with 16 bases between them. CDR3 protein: CASSLGLWGGETQYF. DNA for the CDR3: TGTGCCAGCAGCTTGGGGCTTTGGGGTGGGGAGACCCAGTACTTC.

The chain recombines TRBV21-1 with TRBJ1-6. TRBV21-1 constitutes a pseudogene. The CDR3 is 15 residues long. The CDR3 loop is CASSRGSDYNSPLHF. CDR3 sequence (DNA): TGTGCCAGCAGCCGGGGTTCAGACTATAATTCACCCCTCCACTTT.

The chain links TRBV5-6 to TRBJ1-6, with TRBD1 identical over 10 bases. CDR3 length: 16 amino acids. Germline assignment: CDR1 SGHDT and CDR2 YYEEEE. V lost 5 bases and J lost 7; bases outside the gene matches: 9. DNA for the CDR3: TGTGCCAGCAGTTTCGGGACAGGGGAAAGAAATTCACCCCTCCACTTT. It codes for CASSFGTGERNSPLHF.

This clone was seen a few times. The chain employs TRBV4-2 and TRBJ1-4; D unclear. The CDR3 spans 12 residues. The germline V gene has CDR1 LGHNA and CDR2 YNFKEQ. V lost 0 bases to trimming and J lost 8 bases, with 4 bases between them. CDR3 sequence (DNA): TGTGCCAGCAGCCAAGACCGGGAAAAACTGTTTTTT. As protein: CASSQDREKLFF.

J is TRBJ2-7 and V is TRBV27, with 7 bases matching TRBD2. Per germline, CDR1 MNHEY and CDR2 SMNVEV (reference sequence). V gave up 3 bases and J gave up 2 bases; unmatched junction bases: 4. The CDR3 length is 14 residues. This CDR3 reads CASSFGGGTYEQYF. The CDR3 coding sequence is TGTGCCAGCAGTTTCGGGGGAGGGACCTACGAGCAGTACTTC.

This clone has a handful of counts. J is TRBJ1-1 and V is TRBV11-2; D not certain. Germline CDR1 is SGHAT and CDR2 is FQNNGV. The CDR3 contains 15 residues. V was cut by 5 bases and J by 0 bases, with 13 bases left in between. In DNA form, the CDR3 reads TGTGCCAGCAGCCCCCTAACGGGCTTGAACACTGAAGCTTTCTTT. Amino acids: CASSPLTGLNTEAFF.

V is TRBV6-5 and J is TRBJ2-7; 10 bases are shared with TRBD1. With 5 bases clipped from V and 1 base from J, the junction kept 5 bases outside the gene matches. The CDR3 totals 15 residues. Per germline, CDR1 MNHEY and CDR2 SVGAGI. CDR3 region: CASSPGQGRSYEQYF. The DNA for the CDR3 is TGTGCCAGCAGTCCGGGACAGGGGAGATCCTACGAGCAGTACTTC.

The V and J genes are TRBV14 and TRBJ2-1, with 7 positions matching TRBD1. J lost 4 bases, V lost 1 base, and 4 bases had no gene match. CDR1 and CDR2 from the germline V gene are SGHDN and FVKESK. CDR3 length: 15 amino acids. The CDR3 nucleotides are TGTGCCAGCAGCCAAGGGGGGACAGTTTACAATGAGCAGTTCTTC. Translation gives CASSQGGTVYNEQFF.